This T cell receptor beta chain originates from a study of graft-versus-host responses after intestinal transplantation. Study information: Multivisceral, liver-intestinal, or isolated intestinal transplants were performed in recipients. Among the recipients, all got anti-thymocyte globulin induction and then tacrolimus and steroids for two to four years.

The study's findings and limits: Some GvH clones appeared in ileal mucosa or blood before recipient bone marrow.

On this clone: Its target is not known.

The CDR3 runs 13 residues. The V gene's germline CDR1 is MNHEY and CDR2 SMNVEV (reference sequence). The germline V and J ends were trimmed by 6 bases and 7 bases, with 15 bases remaining between them. The data were produced by immunoSEQ multiplex PCR, yet TCRdb's version contains in-frame clones alone and is incomplete. The sample lists 90,000 to 100,000 clones; more than 85% were seen once. This specimen was unstimulated CD8+ T cells sorted from spleen or lymph node cells, taken before intestinal transplant. This clonotype was obtained from a human donor who received an intestinal transplant. V is TRBV27 and J is TRBJ1-2; possible D gene TRBD1, 5 bases. The CDR3 sequence: CASSIRAQGGYTF. Written as DNA, the CDR3 is TGTGCCAGCAGCATCAGGGCCCAGGGTGGCTACACCTTC.